One and the same sample provided the 11 T cell receptor beta chains below, sequenced in a study of response to subunit inactivated influenza vaccine. TCRdb independently ran MiXCR on the RT-PCR reads; one entry per CDR3 protein. The sample shows 800,000 or so distinct CDR3 sequences, around 20% of them seen only once. The starting material was PBMCs from blood, obtained about 5 days after vaccination. Source of these receptors: a man aged 50-60 years who received an inactivated influenza vaccine.

The sample holds a few counts of this clonotype. The chain links TRBV9 to TRBJ2-5, with 8 bases matching TRBD1. Germline CDR1 reads SGDLS; CDR2 reads YYNGEE. There are 14 residues in the CDR3. The V segment lost 3 bases and the J segment 4 bases; nucleotides outside the gene matches: 5. The DNA for the CDR3 is TGTGCCAGCAGCGCCAGACAGGGGCCAGAGACCCAGTACTTC. Translated, it gives CASSARQGPETQYF.

Only a few counts were recorded for this clonotype. The chain uses TRBV12-3 or TRBV12-4 and TRBJ2-7, with a weak D call TRBD2 (6 bases). The CDR3 has 14 amino acids. V was shortened by 3 bases and J by 2 bases, with 11 bases between the two germline ends. CDR3 residues: CASSFATGAYEQYF. The DNA for the CDR3 is TGTGCCAGCAGTTTTGCGACGGGAGCCTACGAGCAGTACTTC.

The sample holds many counts of this clonotype. This rearrangement joins TRBV7-9 to TRBJ2-1, with TRBD2 matching 7 bases. The length of the CDR3 is 16 residues. The germline gives CDR1 SEHNR, CDR2 FQNEAQ (reference sequence). With 5 bases clipped from V and 1 base from J, the junction kept 8 bases outside the gene matches. CDR3 in DNA: TGTGCCAGCAGCCTTTCGGGGGGAAGATCCTACAATGAGCAGTTCTTC. Translated: CASSLSGGRSYNEQFF.

The V call is TRBV12-3 or TRBV12-4, the J call TRBJ2-6; D call uncertain. Between the trimmed V and J ends, which lost 8 bases and 0 bases, there was a span of 8 bases. The CDR3 length is 14 residues. CDR3 in amino acids: CASQSPSGANVLTF. Here the CDR3 DNA reads TGTGCCAGCCAGTCCCCCTCTGGGGCCAACGTCCTGACTTTC.

The chain uses TRBV6-1 and TRBJ1-2; D gene ambiguous. Trimming pared 2 bases from V and 8 bases from J, leaving 12 bases between. CDR1 and CDR2 from the germline V gene are MNHNS and SASEGT. This CDR3 comprises 13 residues. DNA for the CDR3: TGTGCCAGCAGTGAAAAGGGTTCGGGCGGCTACACCTTC. Translation gives CASSEKGSGGYTF.

The rearrangement joins TRBV4-2 to TRBJ1-2; D gene uncertain. V was clipped by 0 bases and J by 2 bases, with 10 bases between them. The CDR3 is 15 amino acids. Germline V lookup: CDR1 LGHNA, CDR2 YNFKEQ. The CDR3 region has the DNA TGTGCCAGCAGCCAAGATCCTGGGCGAAACTATGGCTACACCTTC. It translates to CASSQDPGRNYGYTF.

The rearrangement joins TRBV11-2 to TRBJ2-2; TRBD2 is a possible D gene (5 bases). Germline V gives CDR1 SGHAT, CDR2 FQNNGV. Between the trimmed V and J ends, which lost 3 bases and 0 bases, there was a span of 14 bases. The CDR3 loop spans 17 amino acids. The CDR3 DNA reads as TGTGCCAGCAGCTTCTGGACTGCCCACTCGAACACCGGGGAGCTGTTTTTT. Its protein is CASSFWTAHSNTGELFF.

J is TRBJ2-3 and V is TRBV11-2; 9 bases align to TRBD2. Per germline, CDR1 SGHAT and CDR2 FQNNGV. Losses at the gene ends were 4 bases for V and 0 bases for J; bases not matched to a gene: 5. CDR3 size: 16 residues. The CDR3 region is CASSWQLAGSTDTQYF. The CDR3 DNA reads TGTGCCAGCAGCTGGCAACTAGCGGGTAGCACAGATACGCAGTATTTT.

This clonotype showed up just a few times. The V call is TRBV7-2, the J call TRBJ2-5, with 10 bases fitting TRBD2. The CDR3 length is 16 residues. From germline, CDR1 is SGHTA and CDR2 FQGNSA. V lost 3 bases to trimming and J lost 5 bases; unmatched junction nucleotides: 9. The CDR3: CASSFSVAGGGETQYF. The CDR3 DNA reads TGTGCCAGCAGCTTCAGCGTAGCGGGGGGTGGTGAGACCCAGTACTTC.

V usage is TRBV5-1 and J usage is TRBJ2-3; no firm D call. From germline, CDR1 is SGHRS and CDR2 YFSETQ. This CDR3 comprises 13 residues. Trimming removed 4 bases from V and 2 bases from J, with 8 bases in between. The CDR3: CASSRPDTDTQYF. In nucleotides, the CDR3 is TGCGCCAGCAGCCGCCCGGACACAGATACGCAGTATTTT.

This sequence joins TRBV5-1 and TRBJ1-1, with a possible D match to TRBD1 (6 bases). Germline V CDR1 and CDR2: SGHRS, YFSETQ. This CDR3 has 15 amino acids. Trimming pared 4 bases from V and 1 base from J, leaving 14 bases between. The CDR3 DNA reads TGCGCCAGCAGCGTACAGGGAACACCGAACACTGAAGCTTTCTTT. Translation gives CASSVQGTPNTEAFF.